Presented here are 19 T cell receptor beta chains from one specimen sequenced in a study of blood T cell repertoires in COVID-19. Sequencing used immunoSEQ multiplex PCR; TCRdb keeps in-frame clones, though not all of them. The sample yields a few hundred thousand clones, more than 80% seen once. The sample consisted of PBMCs or T cells enriched from blood (not recorded which). These receptors were taken from a man aged 30 to 45 who had recovered from COVID-19.

The V gene is TRBV20-1, the J gene TRBJ2-6; the D call may be TRBD1 or TRBD2 (7 bases each). Germline values: CDR1 DFQATT, CDR2 SNEGSKA (reference sequence). This CDR3 contains 19 residues. V gave up 3 bases and J gave up 1 base, with 22 bases separating them. The CDR3 DNA reads as TGCAGTGCTAGTGGGAGGGGGACAGAGGATCAATCTGGGGCCAACGTCCTGACTTTC. Residues: CSASGRGTEDQSGANVLTF.

This chain connects TRBV5-1 to TRBJ1-1, with 7 bases fitting TRBD1. The CDR3 has 17 amino acids. The germline V gene has CDR1 SGHRS and CDR2 YFSETQ. The V gene end was trimmed by 6 bases and the J gene end by 7 bases; junction bases not matched to a gene: 21. CDR3 in DNA: TGCGCCAGCACAACTACTCCTCTCGGGACAGCTTATTTTGAAGCTTTCTTT. This sequence encodes CASTTTPLGTAYFEAFF.

The DNA of the CDR3 is TGTGCCAGCAGTTTAGGCCGACAGTATAATTCACCCCTCCACTTT. It is translated as CASSLGRQYNSPLHF. This chain uses TRBV28 with TRBJ1-6; D is possibly TRBD1 (5 bases). The CDR3 is 15 residues long. The germline V gene encodes CDR1 MDHEN and CDR2 SYDVKM. The V gene lost 2 bases and the J gene lost 4 bases, with 9 bases spanning the gap.

The chain joins TRBV15 to TRBJ2-7, with 12 nucleotides matching TRBD2. Germline V gene lookup returns CDR1 LNHNV and CDR2 YYDKDF (reference sequence). V was clipped by 0 bases and J by 8 bases; unmatched bases: 8. This CDR3 has 16 residues. CDR3: CATSRDMTSGSVQQYF. CDR3 coding DNA: TGTGCCACCAGCAGAGATATGACTAGCGGGAGCGTGCAGCAGTACTTC.

The sample holds one count of this clone. The chain is built from TRBV6-1 and TRBJ1-4, with D possibly being TRBD1 (5 bases). The V and J ends lost 4 bases and 8 bases respectively, with 20 bases between them. The CDR3 totals 16 residues. The germline V gene encodes CDR1 MNHNS and CDR2 SASEGT. The CDR3 here is CASSVDRGRQNEKLFF. The CDR3 nucleotides read TGTGCCAGCAGTGTTGACCGCGGCCGACAGAACGAAAAACTGTTTTTT.

The chain recombines TRBV27 with TRBJ1-5; D is possibly TRBD1 (5 bases). Germline V gives CDR1 MNHEY, CDR2 SMNVEV (reference sequence). This CDR3 contains 13 residues. V was cut by 5 bases and J by 6 bases, with 11 bases left in between. For the CDR3, the DNA is TGTGCCAGCAGTAGCAGGGTTGGTCAGCCCCAGCATTTT. Translated: CASSSRVGQPQHF.

The chain employs TRBV4-3 and TRBJ2-3, with a possible D match to TRBD2 (6 bases). The germline V gene encodes CDR1 LGHNA and CDR2 YSLEER. This CDR3 spans 18 amino acids. With 1 base removed from V and 0 bases from J, the gap between germline ends came to 17 bases. In DNA form, the CDR3 reads TGCGCCAGCAGCCAAGGAGGTGAGGGGAGGCCTAGCACAGATACGCAGTATTTT. Its translation: CASSQGGEGRPSTDTQYF.

The genes are TRBV9 and TRBJ2-7, with D possibly being TRBD1 (5 bases). Germline V lookup: CDR1 SGDLS, CDR2 YYNGEE. The CDR3 has 15 amino acids. V was pared by 0 bases and J by 4 bases, with 14 bases between. DNA of the CDR3: TGTGCCAGCAGCGTAGCCCCAGGGTCTCGGTACGAGCAGTACTTC. Translating it yields CASSVAPGSRYEQYF.

By sample share, this clone is medium-sized. The chain joins TRBV7-2 to TRBJ2-7; no definite D call. Germline V lookup: CDR1 SGHTA, CDR2 FQGNSA. CDR3 length equals 16 residues. Deletions cut 0 bases from V and 0 bases from J, with 12 bases between. CDR3 nucleotides: TGTGCCAGCAGCTTAGCTGGCCAGACTTACTCCTACGAGCAGTACTTC. It encodes CASSLAGQTYSYEQYF.

This clone was seen a handful of times. The chain uses TRBV2 and TRBJ2-3, with 8 nucleotides matching TRBD1. The ends lost 7 bases at V and 0 bases at J; junction bases unmatched: 9. CDR3 size: 16 residues. CDR1 SNHLY and CDR2 FYNNEI come from the germline V gene. The CDR3 is CASKTTGTGSTDTQYF. CDR3 nucleotides: TGTGCCAGCAAGACAACCGGGACAGGTAGCACAGATACGCAGTATTTT. Filled out from reference TRBV2 and TRBJ2-3, the complete variable domain reads EPEVTQTPSHQVTQMGQEVILRCVPISNHLYFYWYRQILGQKVEFLVSFYNNEISEKSEIFDDQFSVERPDGSNFTLKIRSTKLEDSAMYFCASKTTGTGSTDTQYFGPGTRLTVL.

The chain has TRBV5-4 and TRBJ2-7, with D possibly being TRBD2 (6 bases). The length of the CDR3 is 15 residues. Germline CDR1 is SGHNT and CDR2 is YYREEE (reference sequence). The germline V and J ends were trimmed by 0 bases and 3 bases, with 13 bases remaining between them. Written as DNA, the CDR3 is TGTGCCAGCAGCTTGGGGGACTCCGGAAACTACGAGCAGTACTTC. This translates into CASSLGDSGNYEQYF.

CDR3 sequence reads: CASSEFPGQGTTGELFF. CDR3 nucleotides: TGTGCCAGCAGTGAATTCCCGGGACAGGGTACCACCGGGGAGCTGTTTTTT. This sequence joins TRBV2 and TRBJ2-2; 9 bases fit TRBD1. The CDR3 has 17 amino acids. Germline V gene lookup returns CDR1 SNHLY and CDR2 FYNNEI. V lost 2 bases to trimming and J lost 4 bases; unmatched junction nucleotides: 8. Full variable domain (outside the CDR3, taken from reference TRBV2 and TRBJ2-2): EPEVTQTPSHQVTQMGQEVILRCVPISNHLYFYWYRQILGQKVEFLVSFYNNEISEKSEIFDDQFSVERPDGSNFTLKIRSTKLEDSAMYFCASSEFPGQGTTGELFFGEGSRLTVL.

This clone was detected once. The CDR3 DNA reads as TGTGCCAGCAGCTTAATGGCTAGCGAGGGCGTGGAGCAGTTCTTC. Its protein product is CASSLMASEGVEQFF. This chain joins TRBV7-9 and TRBJ2-1; tentative D call: TRBD2 (6 bases). V lost 2 bases, J lost 10 bases, and 18 bases lay in between. The germline gives CDR1 SEHNR, CDR2 FQNEAQ (reference sequence). This CDR3 has 15 amino acids.

This sequence joins TRBV27 and TRBJ2-1; 8 bases map to TRBD1. J was trimmed by 0 bases and V by 6 bases; bases with no gene match: 7. Germline CDR1 and CDR2: MNHEY and SMNVEV (reference sequence). This CDR3 is built from 16 residues. CDR3 residues: CASRPGQASSYNEQFF. The CDR3 coding sequence is TGTGCCAGCAGACCGGGACAGGCAAGCTCCTACAATGAGCAGTTCTTC.

The V call is TRBV7-2, the J call TRBJ1-5; TRBD1 aligns across 7 bases. Germline CDR1 reads SGHTA; CDR2 reads FQGNSA. Trimming at V came to 1 base and at J to 8 bases, leaving 8 bases not matched to a gene. The CDR3 is made up of 15 amino acids. CDR3 sequence (DNA): TGTGCCAGCAGCTTAGGTCCAGGGGGATTTGAGCCCCAGCATTTT. Its translation: CASSLGPGGFEPQHF. The full variable domain, its missing parts supplied by reference TRBV7-2 and TRBJ1-5, is GAGVSQSPSNKVTEKGKDVELRCDPISGHTALYWYRQSLGQGLEFLIYFQGNSAPDKSGLPSDRFSAERTGGSVSTLTIQRTQQEDSAVYLCASSLGPGGFEPQHFGDGTRLSIL.

This clone was seen a few times. The V gene is TRBV19, the J gene TRBJ2-1, with D unclear. Looked up from germline, CDR1 is LNHDA and CDR2 is SQIVND (reference sequence). Trimming cost V 8 bases and J 0 bases, with 14 bases left between them. The CDR3 spans 15 residues. CDR3 amino acids: CASALAASSYNEQFF. The CDR3, as DNA: TGTGCCAGTGCCTTGGCGGCTAGCTCCTACAATGAGCAGTTCTTC.

V and J are TRBV3-1 (or the pseudogene TRBV3-2) and TRBJ1-2; 8 bases fit TRBD1. The V and J ends lost 4 bases and 1 base, in that order; junction bases with no gene match: 14. Germline V gives CDR1 LGHDT, CDR2 YNNKEL (reference sequence). This CDR3 spans 18 amino acids. The CDR3 sequence is CASSPLGSGGPFNYGYTF. The CDR3 DNA sequence: TGTGCCAGCAGCCCCCTCGGCTCAGGGGGCCCCTTTAACTATGGCTACACCTTC.

V gene TRBV7-2 combines with J gene TRBJ1-1; 8 bases are a match to TRBD1. V dropped 5 bases and J dropped 8; count of bases not matched to a gene: 10. Germline V CDR1 and CDR2: SGHTA, FQGNSA. The CDR3 has 14 amino acids. Here the CDR3 DNA reads TGTGCCAGCAGCCCGGACAGGGAGGTGGCGGAAGCTTTCTTT. It codes for CASSPDREVAEAFF.

The CDR3 nucleotides are TGTGCCAGCAGCGTCTCCGGGACAAATCAGCCCCAGCATTTT. Translation: CASSVSGTNQPQHF. V and J are TRBV9 and TRBJ1-5; TRBD1 is a possible D gene (6 bases). The length of the CDR3 is 14 residues. Between the trimmed V and J ends, which lost 2 bases and 4 bases, there was a span of 10 bases. Germline loops: CDR1 SGDLS, CDR2 YYNGEE.